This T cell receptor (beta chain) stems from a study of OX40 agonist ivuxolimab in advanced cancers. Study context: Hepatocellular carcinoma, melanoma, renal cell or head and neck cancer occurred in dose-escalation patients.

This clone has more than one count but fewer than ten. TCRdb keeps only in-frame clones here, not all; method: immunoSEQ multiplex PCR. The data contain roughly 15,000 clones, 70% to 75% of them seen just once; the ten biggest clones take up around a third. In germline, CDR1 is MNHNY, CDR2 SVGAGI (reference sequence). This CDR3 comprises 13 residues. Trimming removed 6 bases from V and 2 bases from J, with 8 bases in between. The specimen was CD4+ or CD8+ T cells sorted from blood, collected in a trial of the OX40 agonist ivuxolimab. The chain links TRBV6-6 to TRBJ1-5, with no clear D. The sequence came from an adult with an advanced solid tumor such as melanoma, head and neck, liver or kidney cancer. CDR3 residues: CASRLEGNQPQHF. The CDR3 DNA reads TGTGCCAGCAGGTTGGAAGGCAATCAGCCCCAGCATTTT.